This T cell receptor (beta chain) came from a study of cytomegalovirus exposure and HLA in healthy donors. A note on this clone: The antigen remains unidentified.

Overall study findings and caveats: Analysis was carried out at a later point, and it linked a missense DCLRE1C variant to TCR beta V- and J-gene trimming. An analysis that was carried out later associated approximately 17,000 TCR beta sequences with HLA alleles at 0.05 false discovery rate. The study had only CMV serostatus as immune exposure information.

The PCR made use of 60 Vbeta and 13 Jbeta primers. Sequencing used immunoSEQ multiplex PCR; TCRdb keeps in-frame clones, though not all of them. The data hold approximately 100,000 clones, with 65% to 90% observed a single time. Germline-derived CDR1 and CDR2 are KGHSH and LQKENI. Trimming cost V 6 bases and J 6 bases; bases outside gene matches: 10. This CDR3 has 15 amino acids. Among the donors, all were healthy bone marrow donors. The sequenced material came from PBMCs. The rearrangement links TRBV18 to TRBJ2-2, with 7 bases that match TRBD2. The clonotype comes from a woman aged 30 to 39 in good health and CMV-seronegative. The CDR3 protein is CASSGTLAGAGELFF. CDR3 nucleotides: TGTGCCAGCTCCGGCACTTTGGCGGGAGCCGGGGAGCTGTTTTTT.